This TCR beta chain was captured by sequencing in a study of PD-1 blockade in mismatch repair-deficient tumors (TCRdb year 2017). Describing the broader study: The trial enrolled about 90 consecutive patients with approximately eleven mismatch repair-deficient cancer types between September 2013 and September 2016, all previously treated and progressing. Deep sequencing of TCR CDR3 regions was used to track tumor-associated T cell clones in peripheral blood of patients responding to PD-1 blockade. The paper's findings and limits, for the study overall: Clones residing in the tumor, which were often undetectable in blood before treatment, expanded quickly after pembrolizumab and then contracted, generally before radiologic responses.

For each enrolled patient, mismatch repair deficiency was established using either polymerase chain reaction or immunohistochemistry. A few patients who responded to pembrolizumab therapy underwent TCR sequencing. The phase II trial prospectively tested pembrolizumab PD-1 blockade in advanced mismatch repair-deficient cancers regardless of tissue of origin. Peripheral blood T cell samples were collected serially, before PD-1 blockade began and at several time points afterward. Blood sampling times were reported as weeks after the first pembrolizumab dose. The library was obtained by the immunoSEQ multiplex PCR assay. Drawn from immuneACCESS, this table holds only the in-frame rearrangements with V and J called that TCRdb kept. Clones are partly lost; checked studies trace under half to an unresolved V gene and leave the rest unexplained. This sample comprises some 120,000 clones, about 80% of them detected only once. The leading ten clones occupy about 4.7% of the sample.

Including the terminal cysteine and phenylalanine, the CDR3 comprises 15 residues. Kept here is only the CDR3 DNA, which spans 45 bases and is read in frame from base 1. With regard to this clone: Its binding antigen is unknown. No much larger clone exists at a distance of one base, and base qualities are not known.

The specimen was peripheral blood, collected more than 58 weeks after starting pembrolizumab. The sequence was collected from an adult with mismatch repair-deficient cancer. This chain joins TRBV5-2 to TRBJ2-5; the table's TRBD2 call for D was not verified on the DNA. Near its end, the DNA agrees better with TRBJ2-7, so the J call may be wrong. TRBV5-2 constitutes a pseudogene. The CDR3: CASSSVGLGRYEQYF. In nucleotide form, the sequence is TGTGCCAGCAGCTCAGTAGGACTAGGGCGCTACGAGCAGTACTTC.